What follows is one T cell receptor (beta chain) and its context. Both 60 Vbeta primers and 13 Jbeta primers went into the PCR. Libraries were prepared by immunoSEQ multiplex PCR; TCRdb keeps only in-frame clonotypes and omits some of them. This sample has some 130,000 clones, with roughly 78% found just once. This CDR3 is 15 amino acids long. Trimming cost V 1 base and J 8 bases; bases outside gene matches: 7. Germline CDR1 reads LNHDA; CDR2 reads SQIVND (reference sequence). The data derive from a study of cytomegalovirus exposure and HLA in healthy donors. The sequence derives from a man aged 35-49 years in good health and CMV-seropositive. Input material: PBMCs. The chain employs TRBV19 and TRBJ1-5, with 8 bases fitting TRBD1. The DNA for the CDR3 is TGTGCCAGTAGTATAGGTCGACAGGGGAGGGAGCCCCAGCATTTT. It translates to CASSIGRQGREPQHF.